This T cell receptor (beta chain) derives from a study of shared clonotypes between healthy human individuals. The germline gives CDR1 MDHEN, CDR2 SYDVKM. The CDR3 is 13 residues long. V gave up 10 bases and J gave up 2 bases, with 14 bases separating them. Authors' methods: ImmunoSEQ yielded junction-only sequences lacking quality scores, so filtering differed. Using immunoSEQ multiplex PCR, the repertoire was profiled, and TCRdb retains in-frame clones only, with some absent. The V and J calls and clone size were taken over from that table, and D and trimming were inferred from the DNA. The profile shows approximately 1,500,000 clones, approximately 98% of them singletons.

The sample taken for sequencing was naive CD4+ T cells sorted from blood. The sample's subset: CD45RA+ positively selected. The chain carries TRBV28 and TRBJ1-2, with TRBD1 as a possible D gene (5 bases). The receptor comes from a man between 25 and 39 years old in good health. CDR3 protein: CATRGSGNYGYTF. CDR3 nucleotide sequence: TGTGCCACCCGGGGGAGCGGAAACTATGGCTACACCTTC.